The sequence of this TCR beta chain was determined in a study of blood T cell repertoires in COVID-19. Profiled with immunoSEQ multiplex PCR; TCRdb holds only in-frame clones, not every one. The sample lists approximately 250,000 clones; approximately 88% were seen once. There are 15 residues in the CDR3. Germline CDR1 reads SGHRS; CDR2 reads YFSETQ. The V gene lost 5 bases and the J gene lost 2 bases, with 13 bases spanning the gap. The V gene is TRBV5-1, the J gene TRBJ2-2; D might be TRBD1 (6 bases). The sample consisted of PBMCs or T cells enriched from blood (not recorded which). The source of this sequence is a woman in her 40s with acute COVID-19. The CDR3 nucleotides read TGCGCCAGCAGAGTGGGACACCAAAACACCGGGGAGCTGTTTTTT. Translated: CASRVGHQNTGELFF.